Below, 10 T cell receptor beta chains from the same sample are listed, as sequenced in a study of early T cells in non-severe SARS-CoV-2 infection. TCRdb re-called the 5' RACE reads with MiXCR, one entry per CDR3 protein. The data show roughly 27,000 distinct CDR3 sequences, around 5.1% seen once. The sequenced material came from whole blood. These receptors were collected from an adult who was a healthcare worker with PCR-confirmed SARS-CoV-2 infection or an uninfected control (not recorded which).

Many counts were recorded for this clonotype. V is TRBV29-1 and J is TRBJ2-4; the D gene is possibly TRBD2 (6 bases). Germline CDR1 is SQVTM and CDR2 is ANQGSEA. The V gene lost 0 bases and the J gene lost 1 base, with 19 bases spanning the gap. This CDR3 has 18 residues. Here the CDR3 DNA reads TGCAGCGTTGAAGATCGGGGAGGCCGGGGTATCGCCAAAAACATTCAGTACTTC. This translates into CSVEDRGGRGIAKNIQYF.

This clonotype was picked up a small number of times. The V and J genes are TRBV7-9 and TRBJ2-7, with a tentative D call TRBD1 (6 bases). In germline, CDR1 is SEHNR, CDR2 FQNEAQ (reference sequence). The CDR3 spans 14 residues. The germline V and J ends were trimmed by 3 bases and 5 bases, with 14 bases remaining between them. In DNA, the CDR3 is TGTGCCAGCAGCTTGGCTACAGGGCTCCACGAGCAGTACTTC. It yields the protein CASSLATGLHEQYF.

This clonotype was found many times. This chain connects TRBV6-5 to TRBJ1-5; D remains unclear. Trimming removed 6 bases from V and 7 bases from J, with 13 bases in between. Per the germline V gene, CDR1 is MNHEY and CDR2 is SVGAGI. The CDR3 has 13 residues. CDR3 coding DNA: TGTGCCAGCAGCCCGAGGAGGGCGCAGCCCCAGCATTTT. Translating gives CASSPRRAQPQHF.

This clonotype was picked up many times. The chain combines TRBV7-2 with TRBJ2-6; no firm D call. Germline V lookup: CDR1 SGHTA, CDR2 FQGNSA. The germline V and J ends were trimmed by 2 bases and 4 bases, with 9 bases remaining between them. CDR3 length: 15 residues. The CDR3 nucleotides are TGTGCCAGCAGCTTATGGGGAATGGGGGCCAACGTCCTGACTTTC. Amino acids: CASSLWGMGANVLTF.

This clonotype was recorded many times. The chain employs TRBV9 and TRBJ2-7; TRBD2 matches 10 bases. CDR3 size: 16 residues. Germline assignment: CDR1 SGDLS and CDR2 YYNGEE. Unmatched junction bases numbered 5, after V lost 2 bases and J lost 0 bases. CDR3 coding DNA: TGTGCCAGCAGCGTCGGCCCTAGCGGGAGCTCCTACGAGCAGTACTTC. It yields the protein CASSVGPSGSSYEQYF.

For the CDR3, the DNA is TGTGCCAGCAGTGTTCGGACCGTCGAGACGAACACCGGGGAGCTGTTTTTT. Protein: CASSVRTVETNTGELFF. The genes are TRBV6-1 and TRBJ2-2; D remains ambiguous. The ends were cut back, 4 bases at V and 0 bases at J, with 15 bases in the middle. There are 17 residues in the CDR3. Germline V gene sequence: CDR1 MNHNS, CDR2 SASEGT.

This clonotype was found a few times. The chain carries TRBV2 and TRBJ2-1, with 9 bases fitting TRBD1. The CDR3 runs to 15 residues. Trimming took 6 bases from V and 2 from J; bases not matched to a gene: 5. In germline, CDR1 is SNHLY, CDR2 FYNNEI. For the CDR3, the DNA is TGTGCCAGCAGGGGTACAGGGGGCGCCTACAATGAGCAGTTCTTC. Protein product: CASRGTGGAYNEQFF.

For this clonotype: The final CDR3 position lacks the conserved phenylalanine or tryptophan, pointing to a likely read error. The genes are TRBV5-1 and TRBJ2-2, with TRBD2 as a possible D gene (6 bases). The CDR3 length is 16 residues. V was clipped by 5 bases and J by 4 bases, with 18 bases between them. CDR1 is SGHRS and CDR2 is YFSETQ in the germline V gene. CDR3 residues: CASRQTGLPGTGELFS. The CDR3 DNA follows: TGCGCCAGCAGACAGACGGGACTCCCGGGCACCGGGGAGCTGTTTTCT.

The chain couples TRBV20-1 to TRBJ1-1; unclear D gene. With 0 bases removed from V and 4 bases from J, the gap between germline ends came to 9 bases. The CDR3 length is 13 residues. Germline values: CDR1 DFQATT, CDR2 SNEGSKA (reference sequence). CDR3 nucleotide sequence: TGCAGTGCTAGAGATGAAGTGGGCACTGAAGCTTTCTTT. Amino acid sequence: CSARDEVGTEAFF.

Only a few counts were recorded for this clonotype. The rearrangement links TRBV29-1 to TRBJ2-1, with D perhaps TRBD2 (6 bases). Per germline, CDR1 SQVTM and CDR2 ANQGSEA. This CDR3 is 14 amino acids long. Deletions cut 3 bases from V and 4 bases from J, with 13 bases between. The CDR3 bases are TGCAGCGTTGAGTGGGGAGGTGGTTACAATGAGCAGTTCTTC. Protein sequence: CSVEWGGGYNEQFF.